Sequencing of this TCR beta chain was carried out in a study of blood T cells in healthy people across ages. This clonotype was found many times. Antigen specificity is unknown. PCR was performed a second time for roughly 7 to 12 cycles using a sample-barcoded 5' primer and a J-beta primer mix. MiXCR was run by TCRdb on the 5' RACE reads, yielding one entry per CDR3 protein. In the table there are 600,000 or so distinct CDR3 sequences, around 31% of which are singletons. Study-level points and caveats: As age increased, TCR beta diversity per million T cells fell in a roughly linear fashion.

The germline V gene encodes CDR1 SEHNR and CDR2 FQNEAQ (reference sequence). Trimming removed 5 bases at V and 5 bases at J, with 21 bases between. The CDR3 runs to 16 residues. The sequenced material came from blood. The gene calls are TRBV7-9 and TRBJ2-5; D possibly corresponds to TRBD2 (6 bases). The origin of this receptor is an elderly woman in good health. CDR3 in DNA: TGTGCCAGCAGCCACCGGGACTCGAGGTATCGGGAGACCCAGTACTTC. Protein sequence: CASSHRDSRYRETQYF.